This T cell receptor beta chain comes out of a study of blood T cell repertoires in COVID-19. Source study methods: From reference gene primer amplification, estimates of nucleated cell counts were derived. Only in-frame clones appear in the TCRdb table, and some are missing; sequencing was by immunoSEQ multiplex PCR. V and J calls and clone size are given by that table; D and trimming were obtained from the DNA. The sample records about 130,000 clones, about 77% being singletons. With V trimmed by 5 bases and J by 6 bases, 16 bases remained unmatched. Germline V gene sequence: CDR1 MGHRA, CDR2 YSYEKL. CDR3 length: 17 residues.

Sequenced material: peripheral blood. The TCR sequence derives from a man older than 75 with acute or convalescent COVID-19. The chain has TRBV4-1 and TRBJ1-1; the match to TRBD1 covers 9 bases. CDR3 protein: CASSTGTGRLIGAEAFF. In nucleotides, the CDR3 is TGCGCCAGCAGCACCGGGACAGGGAGACTCATAGGGGCTGAAGCTTTCTTT.